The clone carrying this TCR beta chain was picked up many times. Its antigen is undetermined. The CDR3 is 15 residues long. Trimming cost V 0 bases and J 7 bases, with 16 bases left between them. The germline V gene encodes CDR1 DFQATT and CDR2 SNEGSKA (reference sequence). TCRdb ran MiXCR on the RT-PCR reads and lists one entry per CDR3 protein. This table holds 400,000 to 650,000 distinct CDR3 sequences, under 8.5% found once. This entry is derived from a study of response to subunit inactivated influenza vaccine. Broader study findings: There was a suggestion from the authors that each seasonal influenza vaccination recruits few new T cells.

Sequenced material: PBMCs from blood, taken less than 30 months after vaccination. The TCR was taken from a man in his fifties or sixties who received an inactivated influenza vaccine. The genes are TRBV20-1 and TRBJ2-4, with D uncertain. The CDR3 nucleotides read TGCAGTGCTAGAGATATCGACGGAGACAAGAACATTCAGTACTTC. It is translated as CSARDIDGDKNIQYF.